Listed below are T cell receptor beta chains from one sample, sequenced in a study of T cell responses to AZD1222 COVID-19 vaccine. Measured with immunoSEQ multiplex PCR; TCRdb has only the in-frame clones, and not every one. In the table there are about 180,000 clones, 90% to 95% of which are singletons. The input for sequencing was peripheral blood, taken 28 days after the second AZD1222 dose. The receptors originated from an adult who received the AZD1222 COVID-19 vaccine. Both conserved end residues are part of each CDR3. The D gene is left open where the match is weak. The size field is filled for only some rows; it gives once, few, many or a size class.

V: TRBV4-3
size: NA
J: TRBJ2-6
D: NA
DNA: TGCGCCAGCAGCCAAGATAGGAGACAGGCATACTCTGGGGCCAACGTCCTGACTTTC
CDR3: CASSQDRRQAYSGANVLTF

V: TRBV16
size: NA
J: TRBJ1-1
D: NA
DNA: TGTGCCAGCAGCCAATCCGTGAGACACTCGAACACTGAAGCTTTCTTT
CDR3: CASSQSVRHSNTEAFF

V: TRBV6-6
size: NA
J: TRBJ1-5
D: TRBD1
DNA: TGTGCCAGCAGTCCCAACCCCCGACAGGGACGGCGCAATCAGCCCCAGCATTTT
CDR3: CASSPNPRQGRRNQPQHF

V: TRBV7-3
size: NA
J: TRBJ1-1
D: TRBD1
DNA: TGTGCCAGCAGCGGAAAAGGACAGGGGGCTCCGAACACTGAAGCTTTCTTT
CDR3: CASSGKGQGAPNTEAFF

V: TRBV10-3
size: NA
J: TRBJ1-1
D: NA
DNA: TGTGCCATCAGTGAGGGCAGGGGCAATTTTAAAGAAGCTTTCTTT
CDR3: CAISEGRGNFKEAFF

V: TRBV7-9
size: NA
J: TRBJ1-2
D: NA
DNA: TGTGCCAGCAGCTTAGGCCAGGGTTATGGCTACACCTTC
CDR3: CASSLGQGYGYTF

V: TRBV4-1
size: once
J: TRBJ1-3
D: NA
DNA: TGCGCCAGCAGCGACCCCTCACGAGCTGGAAACACCATATATTTT
CDR3: CASSDPSRAGNTIYF

V: TRBV19
size: NA
J: TRBJ2-3
D: TRBD2
DNA: TGTGCCAGTACCGATGGACTAGCGGGAGATACGCAGTATTTT
CDR3: CASTDGLAGDTQYF

V: TRBV27
size: NA
J: TRBJ1-2
D: NA
DNA: TGTGCCAGCAGTTTATTTTTGGAGGACTCGGTTGGCTACACCTTC
CDR3: CASSLFLEDSVGYTF

V: TRBV6-5
size: NA
J: TRBJ1-5
D: NA
DNA: TGTGCCAGCAGTTACTCGATCGGGGGACAGCCCCAGCATTTT
CDR3: CASSYSIGGQPQHF

V: TRBV7-9
size: NA
J: TRBJ2-5
D: NA
DNA: TGTGCCAGCAGCTTATTAAGAGAGACCCAGTACTTC
CDR3: CASSLLRETQYF

V: TRBV7-3
size: NA
J: TRBJ2-6
D: TRBD1
DNA: TGTGCCAGCAGCTCGGGACAGGCAATCTCTGGGGCCAACGTCCTGACTTTC
CDR3: CASSSGQAISGANVLTF

V: TRBV7-8
size: NA
J: TRBJ2-3
D: NA
DNA: TGTGCCAGCAGCCCAATCAGGTTATACACAGATACGCAGTATTTT
CDR3: CASSPIRLYTDTQYF

V: TRBV4-2
size: once
J: TRBJ2-3
D: TRBD2
DNA: TGTGCCAGCAGCCAAGGACTAGCGCGGGATACGCAGTATTTT
CDR3: CASSQGLARDTQYF

V: TRBV30
size: NA
J: TRBJ2-6
D: NA
DNA: TGTGCCTGGAGACGGGACAAGGGGGCTGGGGCCAACGTCCTGACTTTC
CDR3: CAWRRDKGAGANVLTF

V: TRBV3-1/TRBV3-2
size: NA
J: TRBJ2-5
D: NA
DNA: TGTGCCAGCAGCCGTACACAGGGTTTCCAAGAGACCCAGTACTTC
CDR3: CASSRTQGFQETQYF

V: TRBV19
size: NA
J: TRBJ2-5
D: TRBD1
DNA: TGTGCCAGCTCGGGGACAGTCCAAGAGACCCAGTACTTC
CDR3: CASSGTVQETQYF

V: TRBV3-1/TRBV3-2
size: NA
J: TRBJ2-1
D: NA
DNA: TGTGCCAGCAGTCTCGGAGGTTCCAATGAGCAGTTCTTC
CDR3: CASSLGGSNEQFF

V: TRBV7-6
size: NA
J: TRBJ2-5
D: TRBD1
DNA: TGTGCCAGCAGCTCAGGCTCAGCGACAGGGGAGGAGACCCAGTACTTC
CDR3: CASSSGSATGEETQYF

V: TRBV4-3
size: NA
J: TRBJ1-4
D: NA
DNA: TGCGCCAGCAGCCAACAACCTCAGGGAACAACTAATGAAAAACTGTTTTTT
CDR3: CASSQQPQGTTNEKLFF

V: TRBV5-6
size: NA
J: TRBJ2-5
D: TRBD1
DNA: TGTGCCAGCAGCAGCACGGGACAGGGGGCGATCGAGACCCAGTACTTC
CDR3: CASSSTGQGAIETQYF

V: TRBV9
size: NA
J: TRBJ2-3
D: TRBD1
DNA: TGTGCCAGCAGCCCTCGAAACAGGGGACACACAGATACGCAGTATTTT
CDR3: CASSPRNRGHTDTQYF

V: TRBV25-1
size: NA
J: TRBJ1-5
D: NA
DNA: TGTGCCAGCAGTGACGGGGCCTTCTTACATCAGCCCCAGCATTTT
CDR3: CASSDGAFLHQPQHF

V: TRBV7-9
size: NA
J: TRBJ1-2
D: NA
DNA: TGTGCCAGCAGCCCGAGTGGGGCTAACTATGGCTACACCTTC
CDR3: CASSPSGANYGYTF

V: TRBV28
size: NA
J: TRBJ2-5
D: NA
DNA: TGTGCCAGCAGTCGGGGTATCGAGACCCAGTACTTC
CDR3: CASSRGIETQYF

V: TRBV15
size: NA
J: TRBJ2-5
D: TRBD1
DNA: TGTGCCACCAGCAGCTTCCAGGGGGACCAAGAGACCCAGTACTTC
CDR3: CATSSFQGDQETQYF

V: TRBV11-3
size: NA
J: TRBJ2-3
D: TRBD1
DNA: TGTGCCAGCAGCTGGGCAGGGGGATCGGGTACGCAGTATTTT
CDR3: CASSWAGGSGTQYF

V: TRBV28
size: once
J: TRBJ1-2
D: NA
DNA: TGTGCCAGCAGTCCCCGATACTATGGCTACACCTTC
CDR3: CASSPRYYGYTF

V: TRBV6-1
size: NA
J: TRBJ2-7
D: NA
DNA: TGTGCCAGCAGTGAAGCCAGGGGAAGCGGCTCCTACGAGCAGTACTTC
CDR3: CASSEARGSGSYEQYF

V: TRBV10-2
size: NA
J: TRBJ1-1
D: NA
DNA: TGCGCCAGCACCCCAGTGGGAGGTGAAGCTTTCTTT
CDR3: CASTPVGGEAFF

V: TRBV3-1/TRBV3-2
size: NA
J: TRBJ1-2
D: TRBD1
DNA: TGTGCCAGCAGCTACCGACAGGGGGTCGGTGGCTACACCTTC
CDR3: CASSYRQGVGGYTF

V: TRBV7-9
size: NA
J: TRBJ1-2
D: NA
DNA: TGTGCCAGCAGCTTAGTCAGGTCCTATGGCTACACCTTC
CDR3: CASSLVRSYGYTF